The 17 T cell receptor beta chains reported below all come from one sample, sequenced in a study of tumor and adjacent non-tumor tissue in lung cancer. RNA was extracted from bulk tissue without any cell sorting. TCRbeta libraries were built with three rounds of nested PCR, modified from ARM-PCR. TCRdb re-derived calls from the multiplex PCR reads in MiXCR, one entry per CDR3 protein. The table shows around 210,000 distinct CDR3 sequences, with about 71% occurring only once. Sequencing input: lung tumor tissue. The receptors shown here come from a man in his 60s with non-small cell lung cancer.

This chain uses TRBV11-2 with TRBJ2-5; maybe TRBD1 (6 bases). V dropped 5 bases and J dropped 14 bases, with 21 bases sitting between them. The germline V gene has CDR1 SGHAT and CDR2 FQNNGV. The CDR3 totals 13 residues. The CDR3 DNA follows: TGTGCCAGCAGCCTCGAGACAGGCTACGAGCATTACTTC. Its protein is CASSLETGYEHYF.

In its sample, this clonotype was seen many times. J is TRBJ2-7 and V is TRBV6-5; possibly TRBD1 or TRBD2 for D (5 bases each). Germline V gene lookup returns CDR1 MNHEY and CDR2 SVGAGI. Trimming took 2 bases from V and 6 from J, leaving 11 bases between them. CDR3 length: 13 residues. The CDR3 bases are TGTGCCAGCAGTTACCCCGGGACCCCCGAGCAGTACTTC. Its protein is CASSYPGTPEQYF.

Points on this clonotype: The junction does not match germline at one end; this may be a read error. V is TRBV6-5 and J is TRBJ2-7, with 8 nucleotides matching TRBD1. Germline CDR1 reads MNHEY; CDR2 reads SVGAGI. There are 16 residues in the CDR3. CDR3 coding DNA: TGTGCCAGTAGTTATGGGGGGACAGGTTACTCCTACGAGCAGTACTTC. It specifies CASSYGGTGYSYEQYF.

The chain employs TRBV5-1 and TRBJ2-3; 10 bases line up with TRBD1. V was clipped by 5 bases and J by 2 bases; unmatched bases: 5. Germline-derived CDR1 and CDR2 are SGHRS and YFSETQ. This CDR3 comprises 15 residues. The CDR3 spells CASSIGTGATDTQYF. The CDR3 DNA is TGCGCCAGCAGTATTGGGACAGGGGCCACAGATACGCAGTATTTT.

The chain is built from TRBV4-1 and TRBJ1-6, with D tentatively TRBD1 (6 bases). Trimming took 0 bases from V and 6 from J, leaving 12 bases between them. Germline-derived CDR1 and CDR2 are MGHRA and YSYEKL. This CDR3 spans 16 amino acids. This CDR3 reads CASSQESGASNSPLHF. The CDR3 nucleotides read TGCGCCAGCAGCCAAGAATCGGGGGCGAGTAATTCACCCCTCCACTTT.

V and J are TRBV12-3 or TRBV12-4 and TRBJ2-5; TRBD2 aligns across 8 bases. Trimming at V came to 10 bases and at J to 1 base, leaving 14 bases not matched to a gene. There are 16 residues in the CDR3. CDR3 sequence: CANSRTSGGPQETQYF. The CDR3 DNA is TGTGCCAACAGCCGGACAAGCGGGGGACCCCAAGAGACCCAGTACTTC.

As regards this clonotype: The junction differs from germline at one of its ends, possibly a read error. The chain couples TRBV4-2 to TRBJ2-1; 7 nucleotides line up with TRBD2. CDR1 is LGHNA, CDR2 YNFKEQ, per germline. The CDR3 extends over 16 amino acids. The CDR3: CAISQLGGWGYNDQFF. The CDR3 coding sequence is TGTGCCATCAGCCAGTTGGGGGGGTGGGGATACAATGATCAGTTCTTC.

Comments on this clonotype: This could be a read error, since a much larger clone is one nucleotide away. V usage is TRBV20-1 and J usage is TRBJ2-2; TRBD1 or TRBD2 may be the D gene (5 bases each). The CDR3 is 15 amino acids. The V end was cut by 2 bases, the J end by 5 bases, with 15 bases between. Germline V gene lookup returns CDR1 DFQATT and CDR2 SNEGSKA (reference sequence). The CDR3 sequence: CSARTHSWGTGELFF. The CDR3 DNA reads TGCAGTGCTAGAACACATAGCTGGGGGACCGGGGAGCTGTTTTTT.

As regards this clonotype: A single base separates this from a much larger clone, so it may be a read error. The V call is TRBV20-1, the J call TRBJ1-3; D gene unclear. From germline, CDR1 is DFQATT and CDR2 SNEGSKA (reference sequence). The CDR3 loop spans 14 amino acids. CDR3 in DNA: TGCAGCCCTGAGATGGTGCAGAAAGGAAACACCATATATTTT. Translation gives CSPEMVQKGNTIYF.

Turning to this clonotype: A much larger clone lies a single base off, so this may be a read error. The chain has TRBV4-1 and TRBJ1-1; D not resolved. Germline values: CDR1 MGHRA, CDR2 YSYEKL. CDR3 size: 16 residues. Between the trimmed V and J ends, which lost 1 base and 4 bases, there was a span of 16 bases. The CDR3 sequence: CASSQVGGRVSTEAFF. The DNA for the CDR3 is TGCGCCAGCAGCCAAGTTGGCGGACGGGTGAGCACTGAAGCTTTCTTT.

The chain links TRBV29-1 to TRBJ1-1; D is uncertain. This CDR3 has 13 amino acids. Deletions cut 2 bases from V and 2 bases from J, with 9 bases between. Germline V gene data show CDR1 as SQVTM and CDR2 as ANQGSEA. The CDR3 nucleotides read TGCAGCGTTGAAAAACAGATCAACACTGAAGCTTTCTTT. Translation gives CSVEKQINTEAFF. The full variable domain, rest sourced from reference TRBV29-1 and TRBJ1-1, is SAVISQKPSRDICQRGTSLTIQCQVDSQVTMMFWYRQQPGQSLTLIATANQGSEATYESGFVIDKFPISRPNLTFSTLTVSNMSPEDSSIYLCSVEKQINTEAFFGQGTRLTVV.

The chain carries TRBV20-1 and TRBJ2-6; D not certain. The germline gives CDR1 DFQATT, CDR2 SNEGSKA (reference sequence). This CDR3 spans 14 amino acids. Trimming took off 5 bases at V and 2 bases at J, with 10 bases between the two ends. This chain's CDR3 is CSAVTVPGANVLTF. The CDR3 coding sequence is TGCAGTGCTGTGACCGTTCCTGGGGCCAACGTCCTGACTTTC.

This clonotype was seen many times. V gene TRBV20-1 combines with J gene TRBJ2-1; TRBD2 is a possible D gene (6 bases). CDR1 DFQATT and CDR2 SNEGSKA come from the germline V gene (reference sequence). The CDR3 is 13 amino acids. V was pared by 5 bases and J by 8 bases, with 16 bases between. CDR3 in amino acids: CSAPAEGRYEQFF. CDR3 DNA sequence: TGCAGTGCTCCAGCGGAGGGTCGGTATGAGCAGTTCTTC.

This clonotype was picked up many times. The chain is built from TRBV20-1 and TRBJ2-1; D not certain. This CDR3 is 12 amino acids long. Trimming stripped 3 bases from V and 12 bases from J, with 15 bases between. CDR1 and CDR2 from the germline V gene are DFQATT and SNEGSKA (reference sequence). The CDR3 is CSASGSIRAQFF. CDR3 nucleotide sequence: TGCAGTGCTAGCGGCTCCATCCGGGCGCAGTTCTTC.

Comments on this clonotype: Possible read error: a much larger clone is one base away. The chain has TRBV20-1 and TRBJ2-1; a weak D match, TRBD2 (5 bases). Per the germline V gene, CDR1 is DFQATT and CDR2 is SNEGSKA (reference sequence). The CDR3 is made up of 15 amino acids. The CDR3 DNA reads TGCAGTGCTAGAGATTATCGAGGAGGCTACAATGAGCGGTTCTTC. This gives the protein CSARDYRGGYNERFF.

With respect to this clonotype: Its ends do not fully match the called genes, so a read error is possible. The J gene is TRBJ1-1, the V gene TRBV11-2; a possible D gene is TRBD1 (6 bases). The CDR3 consists of 12 residues. CDR1 SGHAT and CDR2 FQNNGV come from the germline V gene. This chain's CDR3 is CASSLYRDRAFF. CDR3 in DNA: TGTGCCAGTAGCTTATATCGAGACAGGGCTTTCTTT.

With regard to this clonotype: A single base separates this from a much larger clone, so it may be a read error. The chain recombines TRBV4-1 with TRBJ2-1; a possible D gene is TRBD2 (5 bases). The CDR3 totals 17 residues. From germline, CDR1 is MGHRA and CDR2 YSYEKL. The CDR3 DNA is TGCGCCAGCAGCCCTTTCGCCGGGGAGAGCTCCTACAATGAGCAGTCCTTC. As protein: CASSPFAGESSYNEQSF.